Below, one TCR beta chain is given with its context. The record originates from a study of T cell changes during pregnancy in multiple sclerosis. Sequenced by immunoSEQ multiplex PCR; TCRdb stores in-frame clones only, minus some. The top ten clones hold less than 2% of a sample with tens of thousands of clones, 90% to 95% of them seen once. The germline V gene has CDR1 SGHDT and CDR2 YYEEEE. This CDR3 contains 14 residues. V shed 2 bases and J shed 5 bases, with 11 bases lying between them. The TCR was taken from a female donor in good health, enrolled as a control in a pregnancy study. The sequencing here drew on peripheral blood, taken after pregnancy. This sequence joins TRBV5-6 and TRBJ1-5; weak D call: TRBD1 (5 bases). In DNA, the CDR3 is TGTGCCAGCAGCTTTAGTGGGGCCTATCAGCCCCAGCATTTT. The encoded protein is CASSFSGAYQPQHF.